This T cell receptor (beta chain) comes out of a study of blood T cell repertoires in COVID-19. Study-wide context: Samples taken during acute and convalescent COVID-19 were collected in the United States, Italy and Spain. PBMCs, B-cell-depleted T cells, or T cells were the source of the cDNA or gDNA that made up the material.

Participants spanned ages roughly 18 to 90 years and resided in roughly 22 US areas. Clinical history reported by participants formed the basis on which cohorts were assigned. The table came from immunoSEQ multiplex PCR; TCRdb's copy has only in-frame clones and leaves some out. Of hundreds of thousands of clones listed, more than 75% are singletons. Sequenced sample: PBMCs or T cells enriched from blood (not recorded which). The clonotype was recovered from a man between 18 and 35 years old who had recovered from COVID-19.

The CDR3 bases are TGTGCCAGCAAGCAAGACAGGGACCGTTACTATGGCTACACCTTC. This sequence encodes CASKQDRDRYYGYTF. V usage is TRBV2 and J usage is TRBJ1-2; 7 bases map to TRBD1. The CDR3 loop spans 15 amino acids. V lost 7 bases and J lost 3; bases outside the gene matches: 11. Germline loops: CDR1 SNHLY, CDR2 FYNNEI.